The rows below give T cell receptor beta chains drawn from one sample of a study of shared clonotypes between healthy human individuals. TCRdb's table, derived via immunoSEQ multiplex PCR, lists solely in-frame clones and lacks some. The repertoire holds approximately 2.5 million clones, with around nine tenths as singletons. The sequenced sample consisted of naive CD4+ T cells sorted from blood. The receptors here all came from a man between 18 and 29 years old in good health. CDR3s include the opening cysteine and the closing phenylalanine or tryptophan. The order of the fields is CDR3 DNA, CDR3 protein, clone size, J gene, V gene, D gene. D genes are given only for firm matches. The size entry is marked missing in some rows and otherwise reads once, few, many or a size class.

TGTGCCATCAGTGACAGTGGAAACACCATATATTTT | CAISDSGNTIYF | few | TRBJ1-3 | TRBV10-3 | .
TGTGCCAGCAGTGGACGGACAGTCCTTAACTATGGCTACACCTTC | CASSGRTVLNYGYTF | . | TRBJ1-2 | TRBV27 | .
TGTGCCAGTAGCTTGTCGACGCGGGAAAACATTCAGTACTTC | CASSLSTRENIQYF | . | TRBJ2-4 | TRBV19 | .
TGTGCCAGCAGCCAAGATACTAGCGGGGTGTCGGATACGCAGTATTTT | CASSQDTSGVSDTQYF | . | TRBJ2-3 | TRBV4-2 | TRBD2
TGTGCCAGCAGCCCAGCCGGGGAGACCCAGTACTTC | CASSPAGETQYF | . | TRBJ2-5 | TRBV7-2 | .
TGTGCCAGCAGTGGACCGACTAGCGGGGGGTTCAATGAGCAGTTCTTC | CASSGPTSGGFNEQFF | . | TRBJ2-1 | TRBV2 | TRBD2
TGTGCCAGTTCTGTAAAGTTTTATACCGGGGAGCTGTTTTTT | CASSVKFYTGELFF | . | TRBJ2-2 | TRBV2 | .
TGTGCCTGGAGTCGACGCACCGAGCAGTACTTC | CAWSRRTEQYF | once | TRBJ2-7 | TRBV30 | .
TGTGCCATCAGTGAGTCAACAGGAGGTTATTATGGCTACACCTTC | CAISESTGGYYGYTF | . | TRBJ1-2 | TRBV10-3 | .
TGTGCCACCAGCAGATCTCCACCGTACGTCCTGACTTTC | CATSRSPPYVLTF | . | TRBJ2-6 | TRBV15 | .
TGTGCCATCAGAGCTAGCGGGGGAACGTGGGAGACCCAGTACTTC | CAIRASGGTWETQYF | . | TRBJ2-5 | TRBV10-3 | TRBD2
TGCGCCAGCAGCTTAGGACAGGGGCCCTACGAGCAGTACTTC | CASSLGQGPYEQYF | . | TRBJ2-7 | TRBV5-1 | TRBD1
TGTGCCTGGAGTGTAGTTCGAGAGGAGACCCAGTACTTC | CAWSVVREETQYF | . | TRBJ2-5 | TRBV30 | .
TGTGCCAGCAGCCACCGGACGTGGGTGGGGACAGATACGCAGTATTTT | CASSHRTWVGTDTQYF | . | TRBJ2-3 | TRBV14 | .
TGTGCCAGTAGTATACTACCAGGGATCTCTGGGGCCAACGTCCTGACTTTC | CASSILPGISGANVLTF | . | TRBJ2-6 | TRBV19 | .
TGTGCCATCAGTGAGCGTCAGGGCCAAGAGACCCAGTACTTC | CAISERQGQETQYF | . | TRBJ2-5 | TRBV10-3 | .
TGTGCCAGCAGCCATGATCGCGGAAATCTGTTTTTT | CASSHDRGNLFF | once | TRBJ2-2 | TRBV5-6 | .
TGTGCCTGGGGGAGGACTGAAGCTTTCTTT | CAWGRTEAFF | . | TRBJ1-1 | TRBV30 | .
TGTGCCAGCAGCTTGGTCGGGACTAGCGGGAGAGGAGATACGCAGTATTTT | CASSLVGTSGRGDTQYF | . | TRBJ2-3 | TRBV5-4 | TRBD2
TGTGCCAGCTCACCCTTATCGACAGGGGCGGGTGAAAAACTGTTTTTT | CASSPLSTGAGEKLFF | . | TRBJ1-4 | TRBV18 | TRBD1
TGTGCCAGCACTCCCGGCAGTTTCTCCTACAATGAGCAGTTCTTC | CASTPGSFSYNEQFF | . | TRBJ2-1 | TRBV7-8 | .
TGTGCCAGCAGTGAACTACGGGAGCAGTTCTTC | CASSELREQFF | . | TRBJ2-1 | TRBV2 | .
TGTGCCAGCAGCTTAGCTACGGGATGGCCCAATGAGCAGTTCTTC | CASSLATGWPNEQFF | once | TRBJ2-1 | TRBV7-2 | .
TGTGCCAGCAGCTTGGACGGGAACACCGGGGAGCTGTTTTTT | CASSLDGNTGELFF | . | TRBJ2-2 | TRBV5-4 | .
TGTGCCAGCAGTTTTGGACAGGGGAATATGAACACTGAAGCTTTCTTT | CASSFGQGNMNTEAFF | . | TRBJ1-1 | TRBV6-5 | TRBD1
TGCGCCAGCAGCTTAACGGGAGGAGCCTACGAGCAGTACTTC | CASSLTGGAYEQYF | . | TRBJ2-7 | TRBV5-1 | TRBD2
TGTGCCAGCAGTTTACTCAGTAATTCACCCCTCCACTTT | CASSLLSNSPLHF | . | TRBJ1-6 | TRBV28 | .
TGTGCCAGCAGTTATGGGGCATATGAAGCTTTCTTT | CASSYGAYEAFF | . | TRBJ1-1 | TRBV6-6 | .
TGTGCCATCAGTGCCGTAGCGGGGCCCACAGATACGCAGTATTTT | CAISAVAGPTDTQYF | . | TRBJ2-3 | TRBV10-3 | TRBD2
TGTGCCACCTCACCGGGGACAGGGGGCGCTGGGGCCAACGTCCTGACTTTC | CATSPGTGGAGANVLTF | . | TRBJ2-6 | TRBV2 | TRBD1
TGTGCCAGCTCAACCACAGGGGGCGCCGGTGAAAAACTGTTTTTT | CASSTTGGAGEKLFF | . | TRBJ1-4 | TRBV18 | TRBD1
TGTGCCAGCAGCATAAGGGGGCATGAAAAACTGTTTTTT | CASSIRGHEKLFF | . | TRBJ1-4 | TRBV28 | TRBD1
TGTGCCACCAGCAGAGGCAGGGCAGAGACCCAGTACTTC | CATSRGRAETQYF | . | TRBJ2-5 | TRBV15 | .
TGTGCCTGGAGTGTACGTCGGACTAGCGGGGGGGCCAGTACGCAGTATTTT | CAWSVRRTSGGASTQYF | . | TRBJ2-3 | TRBV30 | TRBD2
TGTGCCACCAGCAGATCCCAGGGGGCGACTGGGGCCAACGTCCTGACTTTC | CATSRSQGATGANVLTF | . | TRBJ2-6 | TRBV15 | TRBD1
TGTGCCAGCAGCTTACGAGGGGGAAATGAGGGCTACACCTTC | CASSLRGGNEGYTF | . | TRBJ1-2 | TRBV7-3 | .
TGTGCCAGCAGTTACCCGGACGGATCCTACGAGCAGTACTTC | CASSYPDGSYEQYF | . | TRBJ2-7 | TRBV6-6 | .
TGTGCCAGCAGTGAGCAGAGGGGCACTGAAGCTTTCTTT | CASSEQRGTEAFF | . | TRBJ1-1 | TRBV6-1 | .
TGTGCCAGCAGTTTATTAGGGGATCAGCCCCAGCATTTT | CASSLLGDQPQHF | . | TRBJ1-5 | TRBV6-5 | .
TGTGCCAGCAGCTTAGGGGGCAGGGGGCGAGAGACCCAGTACTTC | CASSLGGRGRETQYF | . | TRBJ2-5 | TRBV7-9 | TRBD1